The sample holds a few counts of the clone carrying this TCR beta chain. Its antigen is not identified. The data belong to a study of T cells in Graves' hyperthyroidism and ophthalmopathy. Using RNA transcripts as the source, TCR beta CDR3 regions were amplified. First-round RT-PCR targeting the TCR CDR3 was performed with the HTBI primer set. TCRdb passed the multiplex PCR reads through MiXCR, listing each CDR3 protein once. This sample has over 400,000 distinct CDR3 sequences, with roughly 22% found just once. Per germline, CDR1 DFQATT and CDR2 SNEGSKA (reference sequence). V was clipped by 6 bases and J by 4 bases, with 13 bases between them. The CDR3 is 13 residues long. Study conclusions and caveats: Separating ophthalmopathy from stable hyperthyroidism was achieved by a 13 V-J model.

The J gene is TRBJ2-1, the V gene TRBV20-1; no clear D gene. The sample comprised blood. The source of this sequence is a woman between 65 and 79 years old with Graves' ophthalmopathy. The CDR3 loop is CSAPDDRYNEQFF. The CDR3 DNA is TGCAGTGCCCCGGACGACCGTTACAATGAGCAGTTCTTC.